The 8 T cell receptor beta chains listed next were all sequenced from one sample in a study of cytomegalovirus exposure and HLA in healthy donors. Vbeta (60) and Jbeta (13) primers were used in the PCR. The table came from immunoSEQ multiplex PCR; TCRdb's copy has only in-frame clones and leaves some out. In the table there are 150,000 to 200,000 clones, approximately 81% of which are singletons. What was sequenced was PBMCs. The receptors shown here come from a boy younger than 18 in good health and CMV-seronegative.

This clone occurred a few times. V gene TRBV11-2 combines with J gene TRBJ2-7, with TRBD2 matching 13 bases. CDR1 and CDR2 from the germline V gene are SGHAT and FQNNGV. CDR3 size: 14 residues. With 5 bases clipped from V and 6 bases from J, the junction kept 4 bases outside the gene matches. CDR3 in DNA: TGTGCCAGCAGCCATCGACTAGCGGGAGGCGAGCAGTACTTC. Protein: CASSHRLAGGEQYF.

J is TRBJ1-1 and V is TRBV5-1, with D perhaps matching TRBD1 (5 bases). In germline, CDR1 is SGHRS, CDR2 YFSETQ. CDR3 size: 14 residues. Deletions cut 7 bases from V and 1 base from J, with 14 bases between. The CDR3 DNA is TGCGCCAGCCGAATTGCCACAGGGAACACTGAAGCTTTCTTT. It yields the protein CASRIATGNTEAFF.

Concerning this clone: Germline and junction disagree at one end, which may indicate a read error. The J gene is TRBJ1-4, the V gene TRBV30, with D perhaps TRBD1 (6 bases). The length of the CDR3 is 17 residues. Germline V gene data show CDR1 as GTSNPN and CDR2 as SVGIG (reference sequence). For the CDR3, the DNA is TGTGCTCCACCCGGGACCCCGGAAGGGACAACTCATGAAAAACTGTTTTTT. Amino acids: CAPPGTPEGTTHEKLFF.

The CDR3 loop reads CASRDRDTAEGGYTF. CDR3 sequence (DNA): TGTGCCAGCAGGGACCGGGACACGGCTGAGGGAGGCTACACCTTC. The genes are TRBV2 and TRBJ1-2; possible D gene TRBD1, 6 bases. V was shortened by 6 bases and J by 8 bases, with 22 bases between the two germline ends. CDR1 SNHLY and CDR2 FYNNEI come from the germline V gene. The CDR3 length is 15 residues.

The V gene is TRBV2, the J gene TRBJ2-1; 7 nucleotides line up with TRBD1. Germline V gene sequence: CDR1 SNHLY, CDR2 FYNNEI. The CDR3 contains 14 residues. The junction had 6 bases not matched to a gene; V was cut back by 3 bases and J by 7 bases. For the CDR3, the DNA is TGTGCCAGCAGTGACGGGACAGCCATTAATGAGCAGTTCTTC. It is translated as CASSDGTAINEQFF.

This sequence joins TRBV27 and TRBJ2-3, with TRBD2 matching over 8 bases. Trimming took 10 bases from V and 5 from J; bases not matched to a gene: 11. This CDR3 has 14 amino acids. Germline V CDR1 and CDR2: MNHEY, SMNVEV (reference sequence). CDR3 protein: CATHRGGRVDTQYF. CDR3 DNA: TGTGCCACTCATCGGGGGGGGCGAGTAGATACGCAGTATTTT.

The V gene is TRBV7-9, the J gene TRBJ2-7; TRBD2 agrees at 9 bases. V lost 5 bases and J lost 3; bases outside the gene matches: 5. Germline CDR1 SEHNR, CDR2 FQNEAQ (reference sequence). The CDR3 has 14 amino acids. The CDR3 region has the DNA TGTGCCAGCAGCGCCAGGACTAGCGACTACGAGCAGTACTTC. It specifies CASSARTSDYEQYF.

The genes are TRBV4-1 and TRBJ1-1; 7 nucleotides agree with TRBD1. From germline, CDR1 is MGHRA and CDR2 YSYEKL. V lost 1 base, J lost 1 base, and 6 bases stayed unmatched. The CDR3 is made up of 16 amino acids. DNA of the CDR3: TGCGCCAGCAGCCAAGGGGCGGGACAGAGGAACACTGAAGCTTTCTTT. Amino acids: CASSQGAGQRNTEAFF.